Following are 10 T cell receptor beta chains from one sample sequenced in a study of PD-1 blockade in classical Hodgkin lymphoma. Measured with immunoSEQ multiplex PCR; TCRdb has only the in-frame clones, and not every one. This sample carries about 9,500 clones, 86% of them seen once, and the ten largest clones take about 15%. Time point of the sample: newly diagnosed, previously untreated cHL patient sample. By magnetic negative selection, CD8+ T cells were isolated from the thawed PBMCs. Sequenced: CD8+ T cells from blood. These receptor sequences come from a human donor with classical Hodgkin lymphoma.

The CDR3 spells CASSQDGNFYEQFF. CDR3 sequence (DNA): TGCGCCAGCAGCCAAGATGGGAACTTCTATGAGCAGTTCTTC. The V and J genes are TRBV4-3 and TRBJ2-1; D remains unclear. The CDR3 has 14 amino acids. V dropped 0 bases and J dropped 8 bases, with 11 bases sitting between them. From germline, CDR1 is LGHNA and CDR2 YSLEER.

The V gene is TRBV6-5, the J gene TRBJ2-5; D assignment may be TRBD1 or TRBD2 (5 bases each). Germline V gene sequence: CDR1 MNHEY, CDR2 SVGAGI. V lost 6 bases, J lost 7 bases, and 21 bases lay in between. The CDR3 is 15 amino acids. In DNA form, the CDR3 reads TGTGCCAGCAGCCAGGGACCTCTGGGTGCGGGGACCCAGTACTTC. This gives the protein CASSQGPLGAGTQYF.

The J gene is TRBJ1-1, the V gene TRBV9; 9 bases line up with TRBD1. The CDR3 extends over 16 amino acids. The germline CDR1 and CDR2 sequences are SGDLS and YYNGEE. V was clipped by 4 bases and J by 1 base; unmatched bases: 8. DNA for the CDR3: TGTGCCAGCAGCCCACATAGGACAGGGGCGAACACTGAAGCTTTCTTT. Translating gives CASSPHRTGANTEAFF.

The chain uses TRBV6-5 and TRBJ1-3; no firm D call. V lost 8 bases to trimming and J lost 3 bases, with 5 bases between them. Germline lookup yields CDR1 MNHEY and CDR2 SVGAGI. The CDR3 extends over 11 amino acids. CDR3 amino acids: CASVHGNTIYF. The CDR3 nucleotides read TGTGCCAGCGTTCATGGAAACACCATATATTTT.

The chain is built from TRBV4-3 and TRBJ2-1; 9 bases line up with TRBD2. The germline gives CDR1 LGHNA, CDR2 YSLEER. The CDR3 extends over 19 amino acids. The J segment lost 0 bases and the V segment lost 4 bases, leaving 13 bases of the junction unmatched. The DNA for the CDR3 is TGCGCCAGCAGCCCTGAGTGGCTAGCGGGGTTTAGCTCCTACAATGAGCAGTTCTTC. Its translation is CASSPEWLAGFSSYNEQFF.

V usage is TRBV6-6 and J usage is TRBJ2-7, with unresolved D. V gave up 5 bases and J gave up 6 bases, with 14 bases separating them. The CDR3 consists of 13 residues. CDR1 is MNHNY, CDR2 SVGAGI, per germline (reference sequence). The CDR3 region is CASSIGPWGEQYF. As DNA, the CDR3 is TGTGCCAGCAGTATTGGACCGTGGGGCGAGCAGTACTTC.

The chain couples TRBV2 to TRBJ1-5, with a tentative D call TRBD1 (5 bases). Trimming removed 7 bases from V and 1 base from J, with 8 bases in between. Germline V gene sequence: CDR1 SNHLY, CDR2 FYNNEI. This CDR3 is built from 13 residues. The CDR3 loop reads CASKDRSNQPQHF. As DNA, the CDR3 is TGTGCCAGCAAAGACAGAAGCAATCAGCCCCAGCATTTT.

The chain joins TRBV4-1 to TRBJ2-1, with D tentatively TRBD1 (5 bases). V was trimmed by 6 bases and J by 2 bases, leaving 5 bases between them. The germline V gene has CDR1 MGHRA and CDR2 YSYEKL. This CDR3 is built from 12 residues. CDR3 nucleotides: TGCGCCAGCAGAGGGGCCTACAATGAGCAGTTCTTC. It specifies CASRGAYNEQFF.

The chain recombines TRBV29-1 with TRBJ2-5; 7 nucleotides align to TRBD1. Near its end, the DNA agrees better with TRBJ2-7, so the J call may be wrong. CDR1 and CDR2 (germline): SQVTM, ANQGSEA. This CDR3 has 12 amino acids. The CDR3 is CSVAGGTYEQYF. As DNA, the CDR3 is TGCAGCGTTGCAGGGGGAACCTACGAGCAGTACTTC.

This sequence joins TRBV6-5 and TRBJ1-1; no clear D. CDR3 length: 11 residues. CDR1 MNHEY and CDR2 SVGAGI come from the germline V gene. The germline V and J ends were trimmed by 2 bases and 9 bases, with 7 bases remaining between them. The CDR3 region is CASSYPTQAFF. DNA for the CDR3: TGTGCCAGCAGTTACCCCACCCAAGCTTTCTTT.